This is a list of T cell receptor beta chains from one sample in a study of CD8 T cells in ankylosing spondylitis. TCRdb used MiXCR to reprocess the 5' RACE reads, holding one entry per CDR3 protein. The sample shows 250,000 to 300,000 distinct CDR3 sequences, 20% of them seen only once. The sequenced material came from blood, either unsorted or a sorted T cell fraction (not recorded which). The receptors were sampled from a male donor with ankylosing spondylitis or in good health (not recorded which). CDR3s include the opening cysteine and the closing phenylalanine or tryptophan. A D gene is named only where the DNA matches it firmly. Clone size is stated in some rows and not others, as once, few, many or a class when expanded.

clone size	D gene	V gene	J gene	CDR3 DNA	CDR3 protein
few	TRBD1	TRBV20-1	TRBJ2-1	TGCAGTGCTAGACAGGGGGCATGGGAGCAGTTCTTC	CSARQGAWEQFF
.	.	TRBV5-5	TRBJ2-5	TGTGCCAGCAGCTTGGTGCACTTCCAAGAGACCCAGTACTTC	CASSLVHFQETQYF
.	TRBD1	TRBV27	TRBJ2-5	TGTGCCAGCAGTCCAGAAGGACAGGGAACACAAGAGACCCAGTACTTC	CASSPEGQGTQETQYF
.	TRBD2	TRBV12-3/TRBV12-4	TRBJ2-3	TGTGCCAGCAGATCGACTAGCGTCACAGATACGCAGTATTTT	CASRSTSVTDTQYF
.	.	TRBV11-2	TRBJ2-3	TGTGCCAGCAGCCCGTGGATGTGGAGAGCCACAGATACGCAGTATTTT	CASSPWMWRATDTQYF
.	.	TRBV12-3/TRBV12-4	TRBJ1-1	TGTGCCAGCAGAGGGCAGGGATCCACTGAAGCTTTCTTT	CASRGQGSTEAFF
.	.	TRBV11-2	TRBJ2-5	TGTGCCAGCAGCCCCCTGCCGGGAGTGGAGACCCAGTACTTC	CASSPLPGVETQYF
few	.	TRBV5-1	TRBJ2-1	TGCGCCAGCAGCTCAGAGGACTTTTCTCCTAGCGAGCAGTTCTTC	CASSSEDFSPSEQFF
.	TRBD1	TRBV11-2	TRBJ2-1	TGTGCCAGCAGCTTAAGGATCGACACAGGGGGCAATGAGCAGTTCTTC	CASSLRIDTGGNEQFF
many	.	TRBV7-2	TRBJ2-2	TGTGCCAGCAGCTTAGTTGGGAGTCTAAACACCGGGGAGCTGTTTTTT	CASSLVGSLNTGELFF
few	.	TRBV12-3/TRBV12-4	TRBJ1-3	TGTGCCAGCAGTTCCGTACAGGGACGGGGAAACACCATATATTTT	CASSSVQGRGNTIYF
few	TRBD1	TRBV7-8	TRBJ2-3	TGTGCCAGCAGCTGGACAGGGGATCCTAGCACAGATACGCAGTATTTT	CASSWTGDPSTDTQYF
many	.	TRBV9	TRBJ1-6	TGTGCCAGCAGCGTAGGGGGCAGCAATTCACCCCTCCACTTT	CASSVGGSNSPLHF
few	TRBD2	TRBV28	TRBJ2-5	TGTGCCAGCAGTCTCCCCACTAGCGGACTAGGGACCCAGTACTTC	CASSLPTSGLGTQYF
.	TRBD1	TRBV6-1	TRBJ1-3	TGTGCCAGCATCCCCGGACAGGGAGGGCCTGGAAACACCATATATTTT	CASIPGQGGPGNTIYF
many	.	TRBV5-1	TRBJ1-4	TGTGCCAGCAGCTTAGTACCGGGGGAAAAACTGTTTTTT	CASSLVPGEKLFF
few	.	TRBV12-3/TRBV12-4	TRBJ2-1	TGTGCCAGCAGTTTAAGAGGACGGCTTTACAATGAGCAGTTCTTC	CASSLRGRLYNEQFF
once	.	TRBV12-3/TRBV12-4	TRBJ1-5	TGTGCCAGCACCATGGCGGATCGCGGTCAGCCCCAGCATTTT	CASTMADRGQPQHF
few	.	TRBV6-1	TRBJ2-1	TGTGCCAGCAGTGGGGGGCTCTCCTACAATGAGCAGTTCTTC	CASSGGLSYNEQFF
.	.	TRBV18	TRBJ1-1	TGTGCCAGCTCACCAGGGACGGCAGGGTTGGCTGAAGCTTTCTTT	CASSPGTAGLAEAFF
once	.	TRBV12-3/TRBV12-4	TRBJ2-1	TGTGCCAGCAACATGGATGAAGGGTACAATGAGCAGTTCTTC	CASNMDEGYNEQFF
few	TRBD2	TRBV2	TRBJ2-5	TGTGCCAGCAGGAAAGCGACAAGCGGGAGAGGAAGGCAAGAGACCCAGTACTTC	CASRKATSGRGRQETQYF